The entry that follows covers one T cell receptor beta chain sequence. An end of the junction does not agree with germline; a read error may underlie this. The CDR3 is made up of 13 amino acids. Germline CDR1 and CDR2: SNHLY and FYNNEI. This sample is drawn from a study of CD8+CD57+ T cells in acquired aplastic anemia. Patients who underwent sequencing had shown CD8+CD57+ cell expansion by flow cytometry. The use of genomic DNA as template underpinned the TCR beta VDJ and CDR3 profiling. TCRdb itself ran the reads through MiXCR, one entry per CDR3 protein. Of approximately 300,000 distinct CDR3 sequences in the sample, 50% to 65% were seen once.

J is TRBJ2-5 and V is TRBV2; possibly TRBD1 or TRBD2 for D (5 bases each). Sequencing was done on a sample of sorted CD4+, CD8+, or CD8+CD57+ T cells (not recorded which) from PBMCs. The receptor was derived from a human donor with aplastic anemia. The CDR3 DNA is TGTGCCAGCAGTGTGGCGGTAGGGGTACGAGGGGACTTC. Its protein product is CASSVAVGVRGDF.